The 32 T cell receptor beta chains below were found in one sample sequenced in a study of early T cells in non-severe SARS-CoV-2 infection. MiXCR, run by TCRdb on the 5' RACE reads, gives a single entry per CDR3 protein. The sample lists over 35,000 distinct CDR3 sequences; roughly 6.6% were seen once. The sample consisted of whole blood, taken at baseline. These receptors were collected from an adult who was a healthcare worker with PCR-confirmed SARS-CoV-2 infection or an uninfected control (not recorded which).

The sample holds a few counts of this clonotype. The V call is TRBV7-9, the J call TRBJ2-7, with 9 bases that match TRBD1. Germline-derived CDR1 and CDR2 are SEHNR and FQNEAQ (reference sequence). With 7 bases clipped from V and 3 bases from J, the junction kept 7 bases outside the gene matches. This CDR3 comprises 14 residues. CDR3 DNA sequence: TGTGCCAGCACGGGACAGGGAAGGGACTACGAGCAGTACTTC. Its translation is CASTGQGRDYEQYF.

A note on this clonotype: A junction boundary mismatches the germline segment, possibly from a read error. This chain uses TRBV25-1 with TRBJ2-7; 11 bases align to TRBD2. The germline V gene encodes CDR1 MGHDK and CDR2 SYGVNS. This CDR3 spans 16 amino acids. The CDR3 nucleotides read TGTGCCTGCAGTCCCCTCCTAGCGGGGGGCCCCTACGAGCAGTACTTC. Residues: CACSPLLAGGPYEQYF.

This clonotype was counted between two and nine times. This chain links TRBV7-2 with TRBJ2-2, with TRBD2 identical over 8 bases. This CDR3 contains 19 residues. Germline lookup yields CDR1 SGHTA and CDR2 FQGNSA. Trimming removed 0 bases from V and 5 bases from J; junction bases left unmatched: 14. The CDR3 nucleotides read TGTGCCAGCAGCTTAGCTTCTAGCGGGCTCTTCAAAGGAACCGGGGAGCTGTTTTTT. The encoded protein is CASSLASSGLFKGTGELFF.

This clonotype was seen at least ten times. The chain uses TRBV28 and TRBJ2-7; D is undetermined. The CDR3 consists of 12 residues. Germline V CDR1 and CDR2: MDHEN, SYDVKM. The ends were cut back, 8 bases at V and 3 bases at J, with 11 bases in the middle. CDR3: CASLSGYYEQYF. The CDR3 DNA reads TGTGCCAGCCTGAGTGGGTACTACGAGCAGTACTTC.

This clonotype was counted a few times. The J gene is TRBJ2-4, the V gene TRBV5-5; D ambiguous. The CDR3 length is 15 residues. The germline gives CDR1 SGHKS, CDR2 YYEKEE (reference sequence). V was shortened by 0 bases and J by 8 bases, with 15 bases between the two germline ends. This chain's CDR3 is CASSLGPPLEDIQYF. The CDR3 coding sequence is TGTGCCAGCAGCTTGGGACCCCCACTGGAAGACATTCAGTACTTC. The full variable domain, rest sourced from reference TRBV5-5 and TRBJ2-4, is DAGVTQSPTHLIKTRGQQVTLRCSPISGHKSVSWYQQVLGQGPQFIFQYYEKEERGRGNFPDRFSARQFPNYSSELNVNALLLGDSALYLCASSLGPPLEDIQYFGAGTRLSVL.

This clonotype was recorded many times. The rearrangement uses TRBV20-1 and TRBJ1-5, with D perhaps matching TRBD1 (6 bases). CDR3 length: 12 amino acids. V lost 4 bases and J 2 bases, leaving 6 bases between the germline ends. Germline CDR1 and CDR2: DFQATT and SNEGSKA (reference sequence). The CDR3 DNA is TGCAGTGCTACAGGGGGCAATCAGCCCCAGCATTTT. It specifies CSATGGNQPQHF.

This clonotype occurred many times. The chain's CDR3 is CASSPRDSGNEKLFF. CDR3 nucleotide sequence: TGTGCCAGCAGCCCAAGGGACAGTGGAAATGAAAAACTGTTTTTT. The rearrangement uses TRBV28 and TRBJ1-4; 7 nucleotides align to TRBD1. The J segment lost 5 bases and the V segment lost 6 bases, leaving 9 bases of the junction unmatched. Per the germline V gene, CDR1 is MDHEN and CDR2 is SYDVKM. The CDR3 has 15 amino acids.

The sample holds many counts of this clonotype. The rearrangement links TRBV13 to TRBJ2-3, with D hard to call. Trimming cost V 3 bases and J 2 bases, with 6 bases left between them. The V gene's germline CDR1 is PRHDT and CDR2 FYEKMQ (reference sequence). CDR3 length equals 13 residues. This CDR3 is CASSFSPTDTQYF. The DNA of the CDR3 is TGTGCCAGCAGCTTCAGCCCCACAGATACGCAGTATTTT.

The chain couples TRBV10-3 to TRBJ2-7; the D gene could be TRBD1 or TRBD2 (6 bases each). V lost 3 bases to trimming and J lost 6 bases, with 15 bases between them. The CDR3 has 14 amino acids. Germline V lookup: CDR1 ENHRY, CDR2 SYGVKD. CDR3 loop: CAISERGDLGEQYF. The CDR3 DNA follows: TGTGCCATCAGTGAAAGGGGGGACCTAGGCGAGCAGTACTTC.

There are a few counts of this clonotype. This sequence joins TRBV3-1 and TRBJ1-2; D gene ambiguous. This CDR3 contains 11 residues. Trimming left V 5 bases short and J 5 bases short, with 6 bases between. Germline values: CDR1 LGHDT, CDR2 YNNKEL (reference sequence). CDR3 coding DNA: TGTGCCAGCAGCTCAGTTTATGGCTACACCTTC. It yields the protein CASSSVYGYTF. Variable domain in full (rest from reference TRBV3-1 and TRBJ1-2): DTAVSQTPKYLVTQMGNDKSIKCEQNLGHDTMYWYKQDSKKFLKIMFSYNNKELIINETVPNRFSPKSPDKAHLNLHINSLELGDSAVYFCASSSVYGYTFGSGTRLTVV.

DNA for the CDR3: TGCGCCAGCAGCCCGAGGTCCCGGGACAGGGGCACTGAAGCTTTCTTT. Translation: CASSPRSRDRGTEAFF. This chain connects TRBV5-1 to TRBJ1-1; 10 positions agree with TRBD1. J lost 4 bases, V lost 4 bases, and 10 bases had no gene match. Germline CDR1 is SGHRS and CDR2 is YFSETQ. The CDR3 spans 16 residues.

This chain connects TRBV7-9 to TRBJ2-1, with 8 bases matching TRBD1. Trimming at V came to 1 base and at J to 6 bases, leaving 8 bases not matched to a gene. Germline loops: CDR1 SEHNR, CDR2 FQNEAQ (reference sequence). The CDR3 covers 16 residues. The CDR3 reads CASSLEETGVFNEQFF. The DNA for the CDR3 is TGTGCCAGCAGCTTAGAGGAGACAGGGGTTTTCAATGAGCAGTTCTTC. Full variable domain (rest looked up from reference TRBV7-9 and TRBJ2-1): DTGVSQNPRHKITKRGQNVTFRCDPISEHNRLYWYRQTLGQGPEFLTYFQNEAQLEKSRLLSDRFSAERPKGSFSTLEIQRTEQGDSAMYLCASSLEETGVFNEQFFGPGTRLTVL.

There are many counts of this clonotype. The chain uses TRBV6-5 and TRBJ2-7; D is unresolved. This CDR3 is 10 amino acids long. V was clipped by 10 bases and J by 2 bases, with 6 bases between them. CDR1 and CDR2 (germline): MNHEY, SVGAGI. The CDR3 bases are TGTGCCACGGGTGCCTACGAGCAGTACTTC. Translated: CATGAYEQYF.

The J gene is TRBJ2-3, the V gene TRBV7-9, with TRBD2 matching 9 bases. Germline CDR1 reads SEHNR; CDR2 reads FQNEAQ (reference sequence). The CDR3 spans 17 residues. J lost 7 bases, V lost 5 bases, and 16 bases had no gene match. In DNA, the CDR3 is TGTGCCAGCAGCGATGACCCGGGACTAGCATTTTGGAATACGCAGTATTTT. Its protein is CASSDDPGLAFWNTQYF.

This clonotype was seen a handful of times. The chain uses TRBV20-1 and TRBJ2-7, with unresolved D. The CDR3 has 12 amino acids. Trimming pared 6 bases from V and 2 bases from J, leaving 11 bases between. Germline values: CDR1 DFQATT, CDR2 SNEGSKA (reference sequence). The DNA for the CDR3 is TGCAGTGCCCGACTGACCGCCTACGAGCAGTACTTC. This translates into CSARLTAYEQYF.

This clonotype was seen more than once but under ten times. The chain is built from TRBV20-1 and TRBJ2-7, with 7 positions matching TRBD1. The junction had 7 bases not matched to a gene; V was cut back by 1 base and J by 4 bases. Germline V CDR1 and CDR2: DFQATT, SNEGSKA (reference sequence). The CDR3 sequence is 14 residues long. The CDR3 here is CSARALRGQYEQYF. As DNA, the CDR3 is TGCAGTGCTAGAGCCCTGAGGGGGCAGTACGAGCAGTACTTC.

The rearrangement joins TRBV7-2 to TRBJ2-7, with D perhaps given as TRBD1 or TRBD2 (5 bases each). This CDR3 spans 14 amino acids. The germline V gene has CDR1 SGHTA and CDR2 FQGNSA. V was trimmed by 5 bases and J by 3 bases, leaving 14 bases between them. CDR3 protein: CASSPTRDLYEQYF. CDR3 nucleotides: TGTGCCAGCAGCCCCACGAGGGACCTCTACGAGCAGTACTTC.

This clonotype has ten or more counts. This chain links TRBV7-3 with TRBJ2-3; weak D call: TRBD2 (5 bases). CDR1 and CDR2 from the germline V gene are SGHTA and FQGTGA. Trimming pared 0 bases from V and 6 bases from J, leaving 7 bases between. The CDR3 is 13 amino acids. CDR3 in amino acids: CASSLTGVDTQYF. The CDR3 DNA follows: TGTGCCAGCAGCTTAACGGGAGTTGATACGCAGTATTTT.

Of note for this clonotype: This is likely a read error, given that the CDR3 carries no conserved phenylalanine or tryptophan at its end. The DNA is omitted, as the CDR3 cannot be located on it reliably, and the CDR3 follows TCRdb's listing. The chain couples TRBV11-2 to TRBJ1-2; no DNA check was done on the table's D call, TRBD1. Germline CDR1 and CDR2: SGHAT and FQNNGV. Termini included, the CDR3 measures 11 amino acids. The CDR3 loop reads CASSFDRGLVV.

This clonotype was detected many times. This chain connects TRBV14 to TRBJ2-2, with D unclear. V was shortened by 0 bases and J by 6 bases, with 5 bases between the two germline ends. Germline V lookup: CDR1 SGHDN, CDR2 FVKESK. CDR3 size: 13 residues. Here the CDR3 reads CASSQEVAGELFF. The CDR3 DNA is TGTGCCAGCAGCCAAGAGGTGGCCGGGGAGCTGTTTTTT.

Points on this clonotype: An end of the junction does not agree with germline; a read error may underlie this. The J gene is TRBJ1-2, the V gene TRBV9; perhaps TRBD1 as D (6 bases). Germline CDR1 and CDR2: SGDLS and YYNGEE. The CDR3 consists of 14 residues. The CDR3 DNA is TGTGCCGGCAGCGCGGGACACGCCCGGGATGGCTACACCTTC. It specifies CAGSAGHARDGYTF.

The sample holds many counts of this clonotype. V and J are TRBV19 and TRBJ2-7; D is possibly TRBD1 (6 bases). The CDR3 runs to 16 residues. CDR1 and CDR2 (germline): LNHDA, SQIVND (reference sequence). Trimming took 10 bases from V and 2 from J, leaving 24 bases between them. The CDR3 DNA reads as TGTGCCATTCCACCTGGGGGCTGTCCGACTACCTACGAGCAGTACTTC. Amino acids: CAIPPGGCPTTYEQYF.

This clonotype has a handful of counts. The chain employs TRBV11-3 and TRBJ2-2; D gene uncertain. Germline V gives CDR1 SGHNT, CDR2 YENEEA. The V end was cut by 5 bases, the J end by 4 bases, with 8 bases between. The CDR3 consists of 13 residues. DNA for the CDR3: TGTGCCAGCAGCCCCGCCCGCACCGGGGAGCTGTTTTTT. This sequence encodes CASSPARTGELFF.

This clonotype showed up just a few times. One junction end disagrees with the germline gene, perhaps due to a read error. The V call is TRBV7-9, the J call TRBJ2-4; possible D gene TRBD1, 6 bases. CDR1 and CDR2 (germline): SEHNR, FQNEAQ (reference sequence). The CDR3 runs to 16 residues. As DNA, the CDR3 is TGTGCCGGCAGCTCGGGACACCCGGTAGCCAAAAACATTCAGTACTTC. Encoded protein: CAGSSGHPVAKNIQYF.

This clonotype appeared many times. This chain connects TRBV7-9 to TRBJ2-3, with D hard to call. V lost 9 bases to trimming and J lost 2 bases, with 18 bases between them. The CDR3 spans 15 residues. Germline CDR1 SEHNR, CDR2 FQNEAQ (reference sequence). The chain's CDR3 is CASKRRASSTDTQYF. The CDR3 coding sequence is TGTGCCAGTAAAAGAAGGGCCAGCTCCACAGATACGCAGTATTTT.

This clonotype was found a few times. As DNA, the CDR3 is TGCGCCAGCAGCCAAGAAGGTCGGCAGCTTATTTACAATGAGCAGTTCTTC. It encodes CASSQEGRQLIYNEQFF. The chain combines TRBV4-3 with TRBJ2-1; no clear D gene. The CDR3 totals 17 residues. Trimming pared 0 bases from V and 4 bases from J, leaving 16 bases between. The germline gives CDR1 LGHNA, CDR2 YSLEER.

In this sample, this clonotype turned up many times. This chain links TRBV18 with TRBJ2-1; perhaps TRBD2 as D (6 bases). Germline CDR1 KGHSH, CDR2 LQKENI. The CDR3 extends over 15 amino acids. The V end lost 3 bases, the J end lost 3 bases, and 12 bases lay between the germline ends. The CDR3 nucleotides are TGTGCCAGCTCACCCTGGGACTCGAGCTACAATGAGCAGTTCTTC. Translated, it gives CASSPWDSSYNEQFF.

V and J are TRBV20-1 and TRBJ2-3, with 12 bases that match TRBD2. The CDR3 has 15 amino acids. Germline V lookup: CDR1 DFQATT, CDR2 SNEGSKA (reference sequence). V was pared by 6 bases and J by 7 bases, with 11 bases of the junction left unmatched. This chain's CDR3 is CSAVTTSGGVYTQYF. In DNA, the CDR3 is TGCAGTGCAGTCACGACTAGCGGGGGTGTCTATACGCAGTATTTT.

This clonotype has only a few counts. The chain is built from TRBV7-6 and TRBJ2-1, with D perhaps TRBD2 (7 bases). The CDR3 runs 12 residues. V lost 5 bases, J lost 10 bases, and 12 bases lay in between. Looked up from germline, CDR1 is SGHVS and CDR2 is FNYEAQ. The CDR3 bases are TGTGCCAGCAGCCCGACGGGGGGCGAGCAGTTCTTC. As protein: CASSPTGGEQFF.

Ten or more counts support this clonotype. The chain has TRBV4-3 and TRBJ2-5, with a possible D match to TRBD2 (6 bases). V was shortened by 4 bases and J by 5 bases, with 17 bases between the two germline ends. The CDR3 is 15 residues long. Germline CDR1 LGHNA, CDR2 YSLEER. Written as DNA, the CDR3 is TGCGCCAGCAGCCTGGCTGTGGAGGGGTCGGAGACCCAGTACTTC. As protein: CASSLAVEGSETQYF.

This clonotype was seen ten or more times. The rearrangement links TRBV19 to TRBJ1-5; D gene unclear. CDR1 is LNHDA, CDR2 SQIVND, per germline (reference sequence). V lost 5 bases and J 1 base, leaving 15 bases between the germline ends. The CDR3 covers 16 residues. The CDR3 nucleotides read TGTGCCAGTAGTCTTGACGGGGTAAAAAGCAATCAGCCCCAGCATTTT. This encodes CASSLDGVKSNQPQHF.

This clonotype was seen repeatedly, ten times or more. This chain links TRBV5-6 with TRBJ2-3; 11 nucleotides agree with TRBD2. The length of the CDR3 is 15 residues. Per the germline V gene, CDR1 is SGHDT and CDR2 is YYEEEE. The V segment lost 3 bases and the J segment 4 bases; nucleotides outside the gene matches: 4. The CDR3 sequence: CASSSLAGVPDTQYF. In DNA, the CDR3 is TGTGCCAGCAGCTCACTAGCGGGAGTGCCAGATACGCAGTATTTT.